Below, one T cell receptor beta chain is given with its context. The antigen it binds to is not known. It has no much larger one-base neighbor in the sample; base qualities were not kept. V is clipped by 0 bases and J by 7 bases, and the sequence between their germline boundaries is 19 bases long. CDR1 and CDR2, per the germline V gene, are SGDLS and YYNGEE. From cysteine to phenylalanine, the CDR3 is 16 amino acids long. The entry retains the CDR3 DNA only, 48 bases that are in frame from base 1. The data were obtained in a study of CD8+CD57+ T cells in acquired aplastic anemia (dated by TCRdb to between 2017 and 2018). In the study overall: On average, sorted CD4+ and CD8+ cells yielded 3.2 ug of extracted DNA, with a range of roughly 0.19 to 27.4 ug. CD8+CD57+ expansion was defined as frequency above the mean frequency observed in healthy subjects. What the research found in general, with its limitations: About 29 CD8+ CDR3 sequences were found to be shared between patients and controls, but these sequences appeared to be highly expressed in patients and within the immunodominant clones of the patients. Between patients and healthy controls, no significant difference in CD8+ Simpson's diversity was found (P=0.060).

The patients picked for sequencing were ones in whom flow cytometry had shown an expansion of CD8+CD57+ cells. All patients had severe acquired aplastic anemia diagnosed by International Study of Aplastic Anemia and Agranulocytosis and Camitta criteria. At the time blood was sampled, none of the patients had received any therapy. In this study, sorted CD4+ and CD8+ T cells from the blood of healthy subjects and of severe aplastic anemia patients had their TCR repertoires deep-sequenced. Patients were enrolled under clinicaltrials.gov protocols 00001620, 01623167, 00001397, 00071045, 00081523 and 00961064 in the USA. Ficoll-Paque density gradient centrifugation was used to isolate peripheral blood mononuclear cells. Before DNA was extracted, CD4+ and CD8+ T cells were sorted using either FACS or magnetic beads. Genomic DNA was used as template for profiling of TCR beta VDJ combinations and CDR3 sequences. An Illumina HiSeq 2000 was the platform used for TCR repertoire sequencing. The authors processed their data as follows. Repertoires were assessed using TRBV/TRBJ rearrangement plots, CDR3 size and DJ length profiles, and Simpson's diversity index. The most abundant DNA sequence in the deep sequencing data was defined as the immunodominant clone. CDR3 amino acid sequences were screened for sharing across subjects and compared with published repertoires and the VDJdb database. TCRdb handled the public reads itself, with Q25 trimming in fastp and clone calling in MiXCR, and kept productive beta chains. Identical CDR3 proteins give one entry, which carries the most common genes and DNA. TCRdb's processing, not the authors', yielded these V and J calls. The sample profile shows 250,000 to 350,000 distinct CDR3 sequences; 56% of them were found once. The leading ten clones occupy 1.3% of the sample.

The source of this sequence is a human donor with aplastic anemia. This chain joins TRBV9 to TRBJ1-1; the D region possibly corresponds to TRBD1 (5 bases align). Sequencing was done on a sample of sorted CD4+, CD8+, or CD8+CD57+ T cells (not recorded which) from PBMCs. The CDR3 protein: CASSVGLERGEGEAFF. Here is the DNA: TGTGCCAGCAGCGTAGGTCTCGAGAGGGGCGAGGGTGAAGCTTTCTTT.